This is a list of T cell receptor beta chains from one sample in a study of CD8 T cells in ankylosing spondylitis. TCRdb independently ran MiXCR on the 5' RACE reads; one entry per CDR3 protein. The table lists almost 400,000 distinct CDR3 sequences, 20% to 25% of them singletons. The source material was blood, either unsorted or a sorted T cell fraction (not recorded which). These receptors all come from a male donor with ankylosing spondylitis. CDR3s include the opening cysteine and the closing phenylalanine or tryptophan. A D gene is named only where the DNA matches it firmly. Only some rows state a clone size, as once, few, many or a class for expanded clones.

D: NA
V: TRBV7-2
J: TRBJ2-4
size: NA
CDR3: CASSLEGLVKNIQYF
DNA: TGTGCCAGCAGCTTAGAAGGGTTGGTCAAAAACATTCAGTACTTC

D: NA
V: TRBV10-3
J: TRBJ2-2
size: once
CDR3: CAISDLGENTGELFF
DNA: TGTGCCATCAGTGATCTAGGGGAGAACACCGGGGAGCTGTTTTTT

D: TRBD2
V: TRBV10-3
J: TRBJ2-1
size: many
CDR3: CAISESGTSGAYNEQFF
DNA: TGTGCCATCAGTGAGTCGGGGACTAGCGGGGCGTACAATGAGCAGTTCTTC

D: TRBD1
V: TRBV4-2
J: TRBJ2-1
size: few
CDR3: CASSQGVGTETNEQFF
DNA: TGTGCCAGCAGCCAAGGGGTCGGGACAGAGACCAATGAGCAGTTCTTC

D: TRBD1
V: TRBV12-3/TRBV12-4
J: TRBJ2-3
size: few
CDR3: CASSGQGVILGTQYF
DNA: TGTGCCAGCAGTGGACAGGGCGTCATCCTGGGTACGCAGTATTTT

D: NA
V: TRBV28
J: TRBJ1-3
size: few
CDR3: CASRSGGVDTIYF
DNA: TGTGCCAGCAGGTCCGGGGGGGTAGACACCATATATTTT

D: NA
V: TRBV7-9
J: TRBJ2-4
size: few
CDR3: CASSPNIQYF
DNA: TGTGCCAGCAGCCCGAACATTCAGTACTTC

D: NA
V: TRBV19
J: TRBJ1-2
size: NA
CDR3: CASSISPSYGYTF
DNA: TGTGCCAGTAGTATATCGCCGTCCTATGGCTACACCTTC

D: NA
V: TRBV7-9
J: TRBJ2-4
size: few
CDR3: CASSPSASLAKNIQYF
DNA: TGTGCCAGCAGCCCGTCAGCCTCCCTAGCCAAAAACATTCAGTACTTC

D: TRBD1
V: TRBV30
J: TRBJ1-1
size: NA
CDR3: CAWVTGGTEAFF
DNA: TGTGCCTGGGTCACAGGGGGCACTGAAGCTTTCTTT

D: NA
V: TRBV29-1
J: TRBJ2-2
size: NA
CDR3: CSVVSEPNTGELFF
DNA: TGCAGCGTTGTGTCGGAGCCGAACACCGGGGAGCTGTTTTTT

D: NA
V: TRBV6-1
J: TRBJ2-2
size: NA
CDR3: CASSRPPGPVTIGELFF
DNA: TGTGCCAGCAGTCGCCCTCCGGGACCCGTCACGATCGGGGAGCTGTTTTTT

D: NA
V: TRBV25-1
J: TRBJ1-1
size: NA
CDR3: CASVRAGAGNTEAFF
DNA: TGTGCCAGCGTAAGGGCGGGCGCTGGGAACACTGAAGCTTTCTTT

D: NA
V: TRBV5-1
J: TRBJ2-2
size: NA
CDR3: CASSLVQGDTGELFF
DNA: TGCGCCAGCAGCTTGGTACAGGGCGACACCGGGGAGCTGTTTTTT

D: NA
V: TRBV3-1
J: TRBJ2-3
size: NA
CDR3: CASSSWEGSTDTQYF
DNA: TGTGCCAGCAGCTCGTGGGAAGGGAGCACAGATACGCAGTATTTT

D: NA
V: TRBV6-1
J: TRBJ1-5
size: few
CDR3: CASSPGRYSNQPQHF
DNA: TGTGCCAGCAGTCCCGGCCGGTATAGCAATCAGCCCCAGCATTTT

D: NA
V: TRBV20-1
J: TRBJ2-5
size: NA
CDR3: CSALPRDRMFQETQYF
DNA: TGCAGTGCCCTTCCTCGGGACCGAATGTTTCAAGAGACCCAGTACTTC

D: NA
V: TRBV5-1
J: TRBJ2-5
size: few
CDR3: CASSHPGQTQETQYF
DNA: TGCGCCAGCAGCCACCCGGGACAAACCCAAGAGACCCAGTACTTC

D: TRBD2
V: TRBV11-2
J: TRBJ2-1
size: few
CDR3: CASSYSISGSSYNEQFF
DNA: TGTGCCAGCAGCTATTCTATTAGCGGGAGCTCCTACAATGAGCAGTTCTTC

D: NA
V: TRBV20-1
J: TRBJ2-6
size: NA
CDR3: CSASPERWANVLTF
DNA: TGCAGTGCTAGTCCCGAGCGCTGGGCCAACGTCCTGACTTTC

D: NA
V: TRBV5-1
J: TRBJ1-1
size: many
CDR3: CASSLDGRSDTEAFF
DNA: TGCGCCAGCAGCTTGGACGGGAGGTCGGACACTGAAGCTTTCTTT

D: NA
V: TRBV6-6
J: TRBJ2-1
size: few
CDR3: CASKFGGNEQFF
DNA: TGTGCCAGCAAGTTTGGGGGCAATGAGCAGTTCTTC

D: NA
V: TRBV28
J: TRBJ1-2
size: NA
CDR3: CASSRLGRGYTF
DNA: TGTGCCAGCAGTCGGCTAGGAAGGGGCTACACCTTC

D: NA
V: TRBV27
J: TRBJ1-5
size: few
CDR3: CASSLGNWRGQPQHF
DNA: TGTGCCAGCAGTTTGGGGAACTGGCGGGGCCAGCCCCAGCATTTT

D: NA
V: TRBV6-1
J: TRBJ2-1
size: few
CDR3: CASSEVRGAYNEQFF
DNA: TGTGCCAGCAGTGAAGTACGTGGGGCCTACAATGAGCAGTTCTTC

D: NA
V: TRBV7-6
J: TRBJ1-5
size: NA
CDR3: CASSLAVGADSNQPQHF
DNA: TGTGCCAGCAGCTTAGCAGTAGGGGCGGATAGCAATCAGCCCCAGCATTTT

D: TRBD2
V: TRBV5-5
J: TRBJ2-1
size: NA
CDR3: CASSSGLAGAGEQFF
DNA: TGTGCCAGCAGCTCTGGACTAGCGGGAGCAGGTGAGCAGTTCTTC

D: NA
V: TRBV6-5
J: TRBJ1-6
size: NA
CDR3: CASSYSMGGIYNSPLHF
DNA: TGTGCCAGCAGTTACTCGATGGGGGGCATCTATAATTCACCCCTCCACTTT

D: NA
V: TRBV9
J: TRBJ1-2
size: NA
CDR3: CASSPDLYYGYTF
DNA: TGTGCCAGCAGCCCCGACCTGTACTATGGCTACACCTTC

D: NA
V: TRBV11-3
J: TRBJ2-3
size: NA
CDR3: CASSFVGLSTDTQYF
DNA: TGTGCCAGCAGCTTTGTTGGACTGAGCACAGATACGCAGTATTTT

D: NA
V: TRBV3-1
J: TRBJ1-1
size: few
CDR3: CASSQEGWNTEAFF
DNA: TGTGCCAGCAGCCAGGAGGGGTGGAACACTGAAGCTTTCTTT

D: NA
V: TRBV5-1
J: TRBJ1-1
size: NA
CDR3: CASTTPGAGNTEAFF
DNA: TGCGCCAGCACCACTCCAGGAGCGGGCAACACTGAAGCTTTCTTT

D: TRBD1
V: TRBV28
J: TRBJ2-4
size: NA
CDR3: CASSLRRGGGTGAFLAKNIQYF
DNA: TGTGCCAGCAGTTTAAGGCGCGGCGGCGGGACAGGGGCATTTTTAGCCAAAAACATTCAGTACTTC

D: NA
V: TRBV28
J: TRBJ2-7
size: few
CDR3: CASSLGQGRHEQYF
DNA: TGTGCCAGCAGTTTAGGGCAGGGGAGGCACGAGCAGTACTTC

D: NA
V: TRBV7-3
J: TRBJ1-1
size: NA
CDR3: CASSRWANTEAFF
DNA: TGTGCCAGCAGCCGATGGGCAAACACTGAAGCTTTCTTT

D: NA
V: TRBV5-1
J: TRBJ2-3
size: NA
CDR3: CASSLEAGSTDTQYF
DNA: TGCGCCAGCAGCTTGGAGGCAGGCAGCACAGATACGCAGTATTTT

D: NA
V: TRBV5-1
J: TRBJ2-2
size: few
CDR3: CASSLVVQGHTGELFF
DNA: TGCGCCAGCAGCTTGGTCGTCCAGGGGCACACCGGGGAGCTGTTTTTT

D: NA
V: TRBV5-5
J: TRBJ2-3
size: NA
CDR3: CASSLVRDTDTQYF
DNA: TGTGCCAGCAGCTTGGTTCGGGATACAGATACGCAGTATTTT

D: NA
V: TRBV12-3/TRBV12-4
J: TRBJ1-5
size: NA
CDR3: CASSLGTFSNQPQHF
DNA: TGTGCCAGCAGTTTGGGGACATTTAGCAATCAGCCCCAGCATTTT

D: NA
V: TRBV20-1
J: TRBJ2-3
size: many
CDR3: CSGLPSSTDTQYF
DNA: TGCAGTGGGCTGCCTTCTAGCACAGATACGCAGTATTTT

D: NA
V: TRBV28
J: TRBJ2-1
size: few
CDR3: CASKSRALGEQFF
DNA: TGTGCCAGCAAAAGCAGAGCGTTGGGGGAGCAGTTCTTC

D: TRBD2
V: TRBV11-3
J: TRBJ2-3
size: NA
CDR3: CASSLGLAGERDTQYF
DNA: TGTGCCAGCAGCTTAGGACTAGCGGGAGAACGAGATACGCAGTATTTT

D: NA
V: TRBV7-2
J: TRBJ2-5
size: few
CDR3: CASTLITGAETQYF
DNA: TGTGCCAGCACCTTGATTACGGGAGCAGAGACCCAGTACTTC

D: TRBD2
V: TRBV20-1
J: TRBJ2-1
size: NA
CDR3: CSATSGRAGNEQFF
DNA: TGCAGTGCGACTAGCGGGAGGGCTGGGAATGAGCAGTTCTTC

D: TRBD2
V: TRBV28
J: TRBJ2-7
size: NA
CDR3: CASRLTSGIYEQYF
DNA: TGTGCCAGCAGACTGACTAGCGGGATTTACGAGCAGTACTTC

D: NA
V: TRBV5-1
J: TRBJ2-1
size: few
CDR3: CASSPARGTEQFF
DNA: TGCGCCAGCAGCCCCGCCAGAGGGACTGAGCAGTTCTTC

D: NA
V: TRBV5-1
J: TRBJ2-3
size: many
CDR3: CASSIHQWSTDTQYF
DNA: TGCGCCAGCAGCATTCACCAGTGGAGCACAGATACGCAGTATTTT

D: NA
V: TRBV4-1
J: TRBJ1-1
size: NA
CDR3: CASSQIPGVNTEAFF
DNA: TGCGCCAGCAGCCAAATCCCGGGGGTTAACACTGAAGCTTTCTTT

D: NA
V: TRBV14
J: TRBJ1-2
size: NA
CDR3: CASSSLTVSWYGYTF
DNA: TGTGCCAGCAGCTCATTGACAGTGTCTTGGTATGGCTACACCTTC

D: TRBD1
V: TRBV11-1
J: TRBJ1-1
size: NA
CDR3: CASSLRQGGATEAFF
DNA: TGTGCCAGCAGCTTAAGACAAGGGGGCGCCACTGAAGCTTTCTTT

D: NA
V: TRBV20-1
J: TRBJ2-7
size: few
CDR3: CSAVPSGRSYEQYF
DNA: TGCAGTGCCGTTCCGTCTGGTCGGTCTTACGAGCAGTACTTC

D: NA
V: TRBV6-1
J: TRBJ1-3
size: few
CDR3: CASSEEGFFPIYF
DNA: TGTGCCAGCAGTGAAGAAGGGTTCTTCCCCATATATTTT

D: NA
V: TRBV18
J: TRBJ1-1
size: few
CDR3: CASSPGFTGLGYTEAFF
DNA: TGTGCCAGCTCGCCCGGATTCACAGGGCTTGGGTACACTGAAGCTTTCTTT

D: NA
V: TRBV20-1
J: TRBJ2-1
size: NA
CDR3: CSAWGALNNEQFF
DNA: TGCAGTGCTTGGGGGGCCCTAAACAATGAGCAGTTCTTC

D: NA
V: TRBV2
J: TRBJ2-1
size: few
CDR3: CASSAEWNNEQFF
DNA: TGTGCCAGCAGTGCGGAATGGAACAATGAGCAGTTCTTC